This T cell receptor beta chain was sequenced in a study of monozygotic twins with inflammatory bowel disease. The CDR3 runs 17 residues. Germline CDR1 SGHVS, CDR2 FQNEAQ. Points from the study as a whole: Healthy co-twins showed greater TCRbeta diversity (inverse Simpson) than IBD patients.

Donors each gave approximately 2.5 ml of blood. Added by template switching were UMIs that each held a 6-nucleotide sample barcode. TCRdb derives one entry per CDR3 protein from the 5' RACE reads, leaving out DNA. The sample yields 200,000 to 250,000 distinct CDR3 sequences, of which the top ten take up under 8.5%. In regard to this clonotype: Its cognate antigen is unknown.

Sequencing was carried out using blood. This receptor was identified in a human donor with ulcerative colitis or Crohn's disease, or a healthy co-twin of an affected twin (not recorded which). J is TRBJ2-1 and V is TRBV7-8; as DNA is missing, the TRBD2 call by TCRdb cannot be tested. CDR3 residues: CASSPPPASGLDNEQFF.